The text below deals with one T cell receptor (beta chain). The sample comes from a study of CD8 T cells in Susac syndrome. Study overall: Treatment status at blood draw for the Susac syndrome patients was therapy-naive, corticosteroids, or intravenous immunoglobulin alone.

Sequencing of TCR beta covered CD8+ and CD4+ T cells obtained from blood. The patients with Susac syndrome were individuals who fulfilled the recently defined diagnostic criteria for disease that was either definite or probable. When the RNA was reverse transcribed, random hexamers were used with an input of 0.5 to 1 ug. The CDR3 of TCR beta was amplified by immunoSEQ multiplex PCR across 54 Vbeta and 13 Jbeta. A single record per CDR3 protein comes from TCRdb applying MiXCR to the immunoSEQ multiplex PCR reads. The sample holds roughly 150,000 distinct CDR3 sequences, more than 90% seen once. Trimming shortened V by 1 base and J by 1 base, and 10 bases separated the two germline ends. CDR3 length: 15 residues. From germline, CDR1 is LGHDT and CDR2 YNNKEL (reference sequence).

The sequencing sample was made of CD4+ T cells from PBMCs. The rearrangement joins TRBV3-1 to TRBJ2-5; D gene ambiguous. The source of this sequence is a human donor with Susac syndrome. The CDR3 sequence: CASSQGTVSQETQYF. The CDR3 DNA reads TGTGCCAGCAGCCAAGGAACAGTTAGCCAAGAGACCCAGTACTTC.